These 16 T cell receptor beta chains came from one sample sequenced in a study of shared clonotypes between healthy human individuals. Assay used: immunoSEQ multiplex PCR; TCRdb lists only in-frame clones, some missing. The sample has over a million clones, around 95% seen once. Sample: naive CD4+ T cells sorted from blood. Subset given: CD45RA+ positively selected. The source is a man aged 25-40 years in good health.

A note on this clone: Compared with germline, one end of the junction differs, possibly owing to a read error. The chain couples TRBV5-1 to TRBJ2-3; D is perhaps TRBD1 (6 bases). Germline loops: CDR1 SGHRS, CDR2 YFSETQ. CDR3 length equals 15 residues. DNA of the CDR3: TGCGCCAGCAGATTGGTGGGGGCGCCGACAGATACGCAGTATTTT. Translated: CASRLVGAPTDTQYF. Full variable domain (remainder filled in from reference TRBV5-1 and TRBJ2-3): KAGVTQTPRYLIKTRGQQVTLSCSPISGHRSVSWYQQTPGQGLQFLFEYFSETQRNKGNFPGRFSGRQFSNSRSEMNVSTLELGDSALYLCASRLVGAPTDTQYFGPGTRLTVL.

This chain uses TRBV5-6 with TRBJ1-5; possible D gene TRBD1, 6 bases. V lost 9 bases, J lost 0 bases, and 19 bases lay in between. Per germline, CDR1 SGHDT and CDR2 YYEEEE. This CDR3 spans 16 amino acids. The CDR3 DNA reads TGTGCCATCCACTGCCGAGACAGGTATAGCAATCAGCCCCAGCATTTT. It codes for CAIHCRDRYSNQPQHF.

This sequence joins TRBV11-2 and TRBJ2-3; possibly TRBD2 for D (5 bases). V gave up 8 bases and J gave up 0 bases, with 15 bases separating them. Germline V CDR1 and CDR2: SGHAT, FQNNGV. CDR3 length: 15 amino acids. The CDR3 reads CASGMMGGSTDTQYF. CDR3 nucleotides: TGTGCCAGCGGAATGATGGGCGGGAGCACAGATACGCAGTATTTT.

This chain links TRBV7-9 with TRBJ2-7, with TRBD2 identical over 9 bases. The CDR3 is 17 residues long. The V gene end was trimmed by 1 base and the J gene end by 0 bases; junction bases not matched to a gene: 7. Germline V lookup: CDR1 SEHNR, CDR2 FQNEAQ (reference sequence). CDR3 nucleotides: TGTGCCAGCAGCTTAGTCGCTAGCGGGACCAGCTCCTACGAGCAGTACTTC. Its translation: CASSLVASGTSSYEQYF.

The chain couples TRBV27 to TRBJ2-1; the D is unclear. Germline assignment: CDR1 MNHEY and CDR2 SMNVEV (reference sequence). The CDR3 is made up of 13 amino acids. Trimming removed 5 bases from V and 6 bases from J, with 11 bases in between. The CDR3 here is CASSLGNSNEQFF. CDR3 in DNA: TGTGCCAGCAGTCTAGGTAACTCCAATGAGCAGTTCTTC.

The chain links TRBV29-1 to TRBJ2-7; maybe TRBD2 (6 bases). This CDR3 is 13 amino acids long. V lost 4 bases and J lost 2, with 12 bases in between. Looked up from germline, CDR1 is SQVTM and CDR2 is ANQGSEA. The DNA of the CDR3 is TGCAGCGTTGTGAGCGGGCACGCCTACGAGCAGTACTTC. Translated: CSVVSGHAYEQYF.

The chain uses TRBV5-1 and TRBJ2-5; D remains unclear. The V end was cut by 3 bases, the J end by 4 bases, with 16 bases between. The germline gives CDR1 SGHRS, CDR2 YFSETQ. The CDR3 spans 15 residues. The CDR3 is CASSSGPGLGETQYF. CDR3 in DNA: TGCGCCAGCAGCTCCGGCCCTGGGCTCGGAGAGACCCAGTACTTC.

This chain links TRBV19 with TRBJ2-3; maybe TRBD2 (5 bases). Looked up from germline, CDR1 is LNHDA and CDR2 is SQIVND (reference sequence). Deletions cut 4 bases from V and 5 bases from J, with 16 bases between. This CDR3 is built from 15 residues. CDR3: CASSKNGIRGDTQYF. As DNA, the CDR3 is TGTGCCAGTAGTAAGAACGGGATAAGAGGAGATACGCAGTATTTT.

The gene calls are TRBV5-1 and TRBJ2-2; weak D call: TRBD2 (6 bases). With 4 bases removed from V and 0 bases from J, the gap between germline ends came to 13 bases. Per germline, CDR1 SGHRS and CDR2 YFSETQ. There are 16 residues in the CDR3. The CDR3 reads CASSPRPGANTGELFF. DNA of the CDR3: TGCGCCAGCAGCCCGCGGCCGGGAGCGAACACCGGGGAGCTGTTTTTT.

The chain is built from TRBV29-1 and TRBJ2-7; the match to TRBD1 covers 7 bases. The CDR3 spans 13 residues. Germline-derived CDR1 and CDR2 are SQVTM and ANQGSEA. V dropped 7 bases and J dropped 2; count of bases not matched to a gene: 8. The DNA of the CDR3 is TGCAGCGGATCGGACAGGAGCACCTACGAGCAGTACTTC. Protein sequence: CSGSDRSTYEQYF.

This chain links TRBV18 with TRBJ2-3; 7 positions match TRBD2. The V gene end was trimmed by 5 bases and the J gene end by 5 bases; junction bases not matched to a gene: 13. This CDR3 comprises 16 residues. In germline, CDR1 is KGHSH, CDR2 LQKENI. CDR3 in DNA: TGTGCCAGCTCAGCAAGTCCTAGCGGAGAACTAGATACGCAGTATTTT. It translates to CASSASPSGELDTQYF.

This clone came up once. The genes are TRBV7-2 and TRBJ2-3; D may be TRBD1 or TRBD2 (5 bases each). Trimming stripped 6 bases from V and 2 bases from J, with 18 bases between. The germline V gene encodes CDR1 SGHTA and CDR2 FQGNSA. The CDR3 consists of 16 residues. CDR3 residues: CASSSEGLAYTDTQYF. The CDR3 DNA is TGTGCCAGCAGTTCAGAGGGGTTAGCGTACACAGATACGCAGTATTTT.

The J gene is TRBJ2-1, the V gene TRBV29-1; TRBD2 matches at 11 bases. The CDR3 extends over 16 amino acids. V lost 7 bases, J lost 8 bases, and 16 bases stayed unmatched. Germline CDR1 reads SQVTM; CDR2 reads ANQGSEA. The CDR3 is CSAGTSGRVGSDEQFF. In DNA form, the CDR3 reads TGCAGCGCCGGCACTAGCGGGAGAGTTGGGTCGGATGAGCAGTTCTTC.

The rearrangement uses TRBV6-5 and TRBJ2-7, with TRBD2 identical over 7 bases. With V trimmed by 4 bases and J by 1 base, 7 bases remained unmatched. This CDR3 is built from 15 residues. Germline V lookup: CDR1 MNHEY, CDR2 SVGAGI. The CDR3 coding sequence is TGTGCCAGCAGTTCTAGGCTAGCGGAGTCCTACGAGCAGTACTTC. This codes for CASSSRLAESYEQYF.

This chain connects TRBV19 to TRBJ2-1; TRBD2 aligns across 15 bases. Germline V CDR1 and CDR2: LNHDA, SQIVND (reference sequence). This CDR3 has 15 amino acids. Trimming at V came to 4 bases and at J to 9 bases, leaving 4 bases not matched to a gene. CDR3 sequence (DNA): TGTGCCAGTAGTACCGGACTAGCGGGAGGGGTTGAGCAGTTCTTC. It encodes CASSTGLAGGVEQFF.

V usage is TRBV7-3 and J usage is TRBJ1-1; D gene ambiguous. Germline V gene lookup returns CDR1 SGHTA and CDR2 FQGTGA. V was clipped by 1 base and J by 5 bases, with 11 bases between them. CDR3 length: 14 residues. CDR3 coding DNA: TGTGCCAGCAGCTTAAGTCTGGCCCGGACTGAAGCTTTCTTT. Encoded protein: CASSLSLARTEAFF.